Presented here are 6 T cell receptor beta chains from one specimen sequenced in a study of blood T cells in healthy people across ages. Next came a second PCR, run for roughly 6 to 11 cycles, which used a sample-barcoded 5' primer along with a J-beta primer mix. TCRdb reprocessed the 5' RACE reads via MiXCR and lists one record per CDR3 protein. The table includes a few hundred thousand distinct CDR3 sequences, roughly half detected once. The sequencing sample was made of blood. These receptor sequences come from a man between 60 and 75 years old in good health.

This clonotype has just one count. Relative to the germline gene, one junction end is altered; a read error may explain this. V and J are TRBV20-1 and TRBJ2-1, with TRBD2 matching over 9 bases. The V gene's germline CDR1 is DFQATT and CDR2 SNEGSKA (reference sequence). The CDR3 consists of 12 residues. The CDR3 DNA sequence: TGCAGCGCGCCCCTAGCGGGGCATGAGCGGTTCTTC. Its translation: CSAPLAGHERFF.

The V and J genes are TRBV5-4 and TRBJ2-1, with 8 positions matching TRBD1. V was clipped by 6 bases and J by 4 bases; unmatched bases: 9. The CDR3 contains 15 residues. Germline V gene data show CDR1 as SGHNT and CDR2 as YYREEE (reference sequence). Here the CDR3 reads CASNVPGQVYNEQFF. The CDR3 bases are TGTGCCAGCAACGTACCGGGACAGGTGTACAATGAGCAGTTCTTC.

On this clonotype itself: At one boundary the junction diverges from the germline segment, which might be a read error. V and J are TRBV7-2 and TRBJ2-5, with 9 bases that match TRBD2. With the DNA end fitting TRBJ2-7 better, the J assignment may be wrong. The CDR3 length is 15 residues. Germline loops: CDR1 SGHTA, CDR2 FQGNSA. The CDR3 is CVSSSVAGEASEQYF. DNA for the CDR3: TGTGTCAGCAGCTCCGTAGCGGGAGAGGCGTCCGAGCAGTACTTC.

The chain employs TRBV6-5 and TRBJ1-4; D is perhaps TRBD1 (6 bases). Trimming took off 1 base at V and 6 bases at J, with 12 bases between the two ends. The CDR3 length is 15 residues. Germline V CDR1 and CDR2: MNHEY, SVGAGI. CDR3 in DNA: TGTGCCAGCAGTTACTGGGAACAGGGTTATGAAAAACTGTTTTTT. Translating it yields CASSYWEQGYEKLFF.

The chain links TRBV4-2 to TRBJ2-3; 7 positions match TRBD2. The CDR3 runs 19 residues. Germline V gene sequence: CDR1 LGHNA, CDR2 YNFKEQ. Trimming removed 3 bases from V and 0 bases from J; junction bases left unmatched: 15. The CDR3 DNA reads TGTGCCAGCAGCCAGCAACCCATATCCCCGGGGGGAAGCACAGATACGCAGTATTTT. Translated, it gives CASSQQPISPGGSTDTQYF.

This clonotype was detected once. One junction end does not reproduce the germline sequence, and a read error may be involved. This sequence joins TRBV2 and TRBJ2-3; TRBD2 is a possible D gene (5 bases). CDR1 SNHLY and CDR2 FYNNEI come from the germline V gene. The CDR3 covers 13 residues. The CDR3 is CASNGVGTDAQYF. The CDR3 DNA follows: TGTGCTAGCAACGGGGTGGGCACAGATGCGCAGTATTTT.